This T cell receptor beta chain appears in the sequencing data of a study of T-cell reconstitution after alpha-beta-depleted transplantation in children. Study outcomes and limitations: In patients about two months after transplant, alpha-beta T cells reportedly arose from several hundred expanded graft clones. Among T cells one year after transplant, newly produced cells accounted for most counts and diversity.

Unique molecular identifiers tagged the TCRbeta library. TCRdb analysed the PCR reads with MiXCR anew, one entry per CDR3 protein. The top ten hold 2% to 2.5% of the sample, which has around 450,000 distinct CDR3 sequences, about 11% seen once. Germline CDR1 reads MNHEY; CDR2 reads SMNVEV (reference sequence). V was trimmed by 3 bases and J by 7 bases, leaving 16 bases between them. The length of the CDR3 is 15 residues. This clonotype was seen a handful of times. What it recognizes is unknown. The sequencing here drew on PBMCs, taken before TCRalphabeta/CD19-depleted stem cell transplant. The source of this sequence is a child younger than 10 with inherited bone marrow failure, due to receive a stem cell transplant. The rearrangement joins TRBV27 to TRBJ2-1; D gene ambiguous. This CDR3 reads CASSFSKLDSNEQFF. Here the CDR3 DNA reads TGTGCCAGCAGTTTTTCCAAACTCGACTCAAATGAGCAGTTCTTC.